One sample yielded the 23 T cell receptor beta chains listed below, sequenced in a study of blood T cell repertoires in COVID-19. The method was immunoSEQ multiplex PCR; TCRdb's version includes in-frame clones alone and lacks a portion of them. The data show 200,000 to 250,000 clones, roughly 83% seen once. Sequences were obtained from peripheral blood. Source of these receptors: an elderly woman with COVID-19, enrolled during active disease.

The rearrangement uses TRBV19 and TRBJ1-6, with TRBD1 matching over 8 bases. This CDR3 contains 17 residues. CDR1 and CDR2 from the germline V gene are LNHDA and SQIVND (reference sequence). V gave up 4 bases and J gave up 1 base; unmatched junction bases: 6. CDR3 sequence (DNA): TGTGCCAGTAGTACCGGACAGGGAGGGTCCTATAATTCACCCCTCCACTTT. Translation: CASSTGQGGSYNSPLHF.

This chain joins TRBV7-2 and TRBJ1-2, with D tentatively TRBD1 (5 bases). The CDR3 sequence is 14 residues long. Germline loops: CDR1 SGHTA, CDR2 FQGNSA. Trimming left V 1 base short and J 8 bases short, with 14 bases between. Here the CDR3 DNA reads TGTGCCAGCAGCTTAGAAGGCAGGGATGTGGGCTACACCTTC. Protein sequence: CASSLEGRDVGYTF.

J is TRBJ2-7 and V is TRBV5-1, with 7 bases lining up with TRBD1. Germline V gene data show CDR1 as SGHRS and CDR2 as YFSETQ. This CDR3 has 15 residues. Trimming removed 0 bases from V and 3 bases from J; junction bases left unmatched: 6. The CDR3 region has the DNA TGCGCCAGCAGCTTGGCTGCAGGGGGAAGCTACGAGCAGTACTTC. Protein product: CASSLAAGGSYEQYF.

CDR3 nucleotide sequence: TGCGCCAGCAGCCAATCTGCTGGGACAGGAGGGGTATGGAGAAACACCATATATTTT. Its translation: CASSQSAGTGGVWRNTIYF. The chain recombines TRBV4-1 with TRBJ1-3; TRBD1 matches 8 bases. Germline V gene data show CDR1 as MGHRA and CDR2 as YSYEKL. The CDR3 sequence is 19 residues long. V lost 2 bases, J lost 5 bases, and 17 bases stayed unmatched.

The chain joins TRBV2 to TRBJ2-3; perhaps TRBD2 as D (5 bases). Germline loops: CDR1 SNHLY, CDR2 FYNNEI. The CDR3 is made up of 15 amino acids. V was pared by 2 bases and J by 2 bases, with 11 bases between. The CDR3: CASSERGLHTDTQYF. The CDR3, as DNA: TGTGCCAGCAGTGAAAGAGGGCTACACACAGATACGCAGTATTTT.

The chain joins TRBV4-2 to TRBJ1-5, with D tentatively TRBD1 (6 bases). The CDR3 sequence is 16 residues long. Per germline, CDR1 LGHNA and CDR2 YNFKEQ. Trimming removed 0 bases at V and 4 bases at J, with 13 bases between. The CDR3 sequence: CASSQDFTGTNQPQHF. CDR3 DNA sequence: TGTGCCAGCAGCCAAGATTTTACAGGGACGAATCAGCCCCAGCATTTT.

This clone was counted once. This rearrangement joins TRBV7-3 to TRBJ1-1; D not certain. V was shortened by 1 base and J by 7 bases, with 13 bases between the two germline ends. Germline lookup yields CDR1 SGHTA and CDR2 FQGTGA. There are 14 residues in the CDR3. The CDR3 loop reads CASSLIEGVGEAFF. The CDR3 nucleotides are TGTGCCAGCAGCTTAATCGAGGGCGTGGGTGAAGCTTTCTTT. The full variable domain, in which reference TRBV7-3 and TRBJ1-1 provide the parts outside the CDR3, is GAGVSQTPSNKVTEKGKYVELRCDPISGHTALYWYRQSLGQGPEFLIYFQGTGAADDSGLPNDRFFAVRPEGSVSTLKIQRTERGDSAVYLCASSLIEGVGEAFFGQGTRLTVV.

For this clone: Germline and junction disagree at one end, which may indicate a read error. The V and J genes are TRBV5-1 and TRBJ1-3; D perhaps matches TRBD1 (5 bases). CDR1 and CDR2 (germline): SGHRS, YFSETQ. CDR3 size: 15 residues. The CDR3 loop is CASSREGVSGNTIYF. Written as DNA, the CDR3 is TGCGCCAGCAGCCGAGAAGGGGTCTCTGGGAACACCATATATTTT. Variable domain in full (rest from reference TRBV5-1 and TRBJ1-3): KAGVTQTPRYLIKTRGQQVTLSCSPISGHRSVSWYQQTPGQGLQFLFEYFSETQRNKGNFPGRFSGRQFSNSRSEMNVSTLELGDSALYLCASSREGVSGNTIYFGEGSWLTVV.

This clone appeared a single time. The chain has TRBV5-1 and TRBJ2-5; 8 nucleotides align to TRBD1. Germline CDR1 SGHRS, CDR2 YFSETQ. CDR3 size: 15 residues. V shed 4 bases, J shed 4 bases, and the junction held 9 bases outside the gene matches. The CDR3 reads CASSLIQGGGETQYF. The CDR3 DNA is TGCGCCAGCAGCCTCATACAGGGGGGCGGAGAGACCCAGTACTTC.

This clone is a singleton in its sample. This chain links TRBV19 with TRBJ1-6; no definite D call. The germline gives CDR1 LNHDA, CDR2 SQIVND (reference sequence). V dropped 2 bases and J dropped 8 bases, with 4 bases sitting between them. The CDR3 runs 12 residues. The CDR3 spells CASSISDSPLHF. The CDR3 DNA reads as TGTGCCAGTAGTATATCGGATTCACCCCTCCACTTT.

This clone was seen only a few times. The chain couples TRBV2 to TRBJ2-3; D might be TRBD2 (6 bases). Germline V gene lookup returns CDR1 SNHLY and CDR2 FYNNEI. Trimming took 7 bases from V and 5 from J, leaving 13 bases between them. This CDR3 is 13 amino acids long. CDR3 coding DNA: TGTGCCAGCAACCTCGCGGAGGGAGATACGCAGTATTTT. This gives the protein CASNLAEGDTQYF.

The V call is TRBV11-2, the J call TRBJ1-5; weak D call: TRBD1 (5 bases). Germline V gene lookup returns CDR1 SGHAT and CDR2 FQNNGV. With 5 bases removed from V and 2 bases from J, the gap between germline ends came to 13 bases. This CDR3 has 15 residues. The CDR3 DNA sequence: TGTGCCAGCAGCCAGGGCGCAGGAGGCAATCAGCCCCAGCATTTT. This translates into CASSQGAGGNQPQHF.

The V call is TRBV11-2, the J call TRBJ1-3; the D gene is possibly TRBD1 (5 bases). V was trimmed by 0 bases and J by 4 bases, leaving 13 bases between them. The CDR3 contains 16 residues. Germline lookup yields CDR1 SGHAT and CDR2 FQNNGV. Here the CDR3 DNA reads TGTGCCAGCAGCTTAGACGGGGGTCTACAAGGAAACACCATATATTTT. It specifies CASSLDGGLQGNTIYF.

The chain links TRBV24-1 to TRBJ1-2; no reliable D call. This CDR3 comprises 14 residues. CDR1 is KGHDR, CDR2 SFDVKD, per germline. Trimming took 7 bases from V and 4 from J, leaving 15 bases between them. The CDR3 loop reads CATSQAHASYGYTF. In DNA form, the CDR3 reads TGTGCCACCAGCCAGGCCCACGCGAGCTATGGCTACACCTTC.

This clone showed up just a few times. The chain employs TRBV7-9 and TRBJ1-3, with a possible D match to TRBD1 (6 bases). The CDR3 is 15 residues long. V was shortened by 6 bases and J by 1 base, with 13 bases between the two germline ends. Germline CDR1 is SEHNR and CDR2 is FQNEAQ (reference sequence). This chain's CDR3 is CASSPRGQSGNTIYF. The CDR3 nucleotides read TGTGCCAGCAGTCCCAGAGGACAGTCTGGAAACACCATATATTTT.

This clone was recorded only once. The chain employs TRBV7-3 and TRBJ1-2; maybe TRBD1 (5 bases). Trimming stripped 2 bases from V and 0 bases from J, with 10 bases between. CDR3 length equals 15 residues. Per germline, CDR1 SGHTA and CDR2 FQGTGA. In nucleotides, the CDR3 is TGTGCCAGCAGCTTAGACAGCGCTTCTAACTATGGCTACACCTTC. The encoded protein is CASSLDSASNYGYTF.

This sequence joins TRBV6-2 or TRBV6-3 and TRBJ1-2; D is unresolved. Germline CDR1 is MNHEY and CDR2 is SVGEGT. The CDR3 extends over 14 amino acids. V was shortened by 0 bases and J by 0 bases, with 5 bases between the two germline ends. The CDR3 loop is CASSYSASNYGYTF. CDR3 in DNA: TGTGCCAGCAGTTACTCGGCCTCTAACTATGGCTACACCTTC.

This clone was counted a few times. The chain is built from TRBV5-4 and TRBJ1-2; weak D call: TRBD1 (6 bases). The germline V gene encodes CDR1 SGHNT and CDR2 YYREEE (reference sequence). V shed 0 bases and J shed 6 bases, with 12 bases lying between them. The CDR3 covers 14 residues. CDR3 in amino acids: CASSLDRGADGYTF. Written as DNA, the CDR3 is TGTGCCAGCAGCTTGGACCGGGGGGCGGATGGCTACACCTTC.

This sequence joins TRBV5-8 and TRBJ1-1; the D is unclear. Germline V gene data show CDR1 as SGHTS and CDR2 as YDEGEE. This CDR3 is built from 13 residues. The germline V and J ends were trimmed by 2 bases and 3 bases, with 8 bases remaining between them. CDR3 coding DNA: TGTGCCAGCAGCTTTTCGAGGGACACTGAAGCTTTCTTT. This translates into CASSFSRDTEAFF.

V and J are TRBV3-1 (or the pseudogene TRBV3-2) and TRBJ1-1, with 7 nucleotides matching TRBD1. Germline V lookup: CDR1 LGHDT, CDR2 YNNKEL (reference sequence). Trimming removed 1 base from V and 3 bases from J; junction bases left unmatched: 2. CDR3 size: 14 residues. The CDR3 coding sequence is TGTGCCAGCAGCCAAGCCGGGACAGACACTGAAGCTTTCTTT. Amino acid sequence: CASSQAGTDTEAFF.

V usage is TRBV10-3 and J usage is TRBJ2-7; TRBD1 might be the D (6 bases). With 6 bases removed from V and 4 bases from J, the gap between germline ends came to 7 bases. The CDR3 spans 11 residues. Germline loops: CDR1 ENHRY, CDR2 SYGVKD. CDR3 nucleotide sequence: TGTGCCATCAGCGGACAGTACGAGCAGTACTTC. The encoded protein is CAISGQYEQYF.

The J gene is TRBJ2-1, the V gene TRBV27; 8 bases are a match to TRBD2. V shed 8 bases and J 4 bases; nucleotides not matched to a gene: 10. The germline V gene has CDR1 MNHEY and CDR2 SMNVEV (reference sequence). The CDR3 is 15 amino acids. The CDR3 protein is CASPGGGSLYNEQFF. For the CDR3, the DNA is TGTGCCAGCCCCGGGGGGGGGAGCCTATACAATGAGCAGTTCTTC.

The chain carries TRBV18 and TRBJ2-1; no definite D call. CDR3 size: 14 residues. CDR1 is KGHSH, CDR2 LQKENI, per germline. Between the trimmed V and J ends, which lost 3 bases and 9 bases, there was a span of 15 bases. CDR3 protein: CASSPAPALGEQFF. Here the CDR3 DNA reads TGTGCCAGCTCACCGGCACCGGCCCTAGGTGAGCAGTTCTTC.